Listed below are T cell receptor beta chains from one sample, sequenced in a study of neurological immune-mediated disorders. Each CDR3 protein gets one entry after TCRdb re-called the 5' RACE reads with MiXCR. The profile shows roughly 17,000 distinct CDR3 sequences, around 9.7% of them singletons. The source material was CD8+ T cells from blood. All receptors derive from a man aged 45 to 65 in good health. Each CDR3 is given with its conserved first and last residue. The D gene is left open where the match is weak. The size entry is marked missing in some rows and otherwise reads once, few, many or a size class.

size: many; J: TRBJ2-7; V: TRBV14; length: 13; D: NA; CDR3: CASRLTGNYEQYF; DNA: TGTGCCAGCAGGCTGACAGGCAACTACGAGCAGTACTTC
size: many; J: TRBJ2-3; V: TRBV6-4; length: 14; D: TRBD1; CDR3: CASSDSTGADTQYF; DNA: TGTGCCAGCAGTGACTCGACAGGGGCAGATACGCAGTATTTT
size: many; J: TRBJ2-4; V: TRBV6-1; length: 17; D: TRBD1; CDR3: CASSVRQGTLAKNIQYF; DNA: TGTGCCAGCAGTGTACGACAGGGCACCTTAGCCAAAAACATTCAGTACTTC
size: many; J: TRBJ2-1; V: TRBV28; length: 17; D: TRBD2; CDR3: CASSLPLAGVPYNEQFF; DNA: TGTGCCAGCAGTTTACCCCTAGCGGGAGTCCCGTACAATGAGCAGTTCTTC
size: many; J: TRBJ2-3; V: TRBV7-2; length: 15; D: NA; CDR3: CASSWRRDGTDTQYF; DNA: TGTGCCAGCAGCTGGCGCAGGGACGGCACAGATACGCAGTATTTT
size: many; J: TRBJ2-2; V: TRBV19; length: 15; D: NA; CDR3: CASSIYGTNTGELFF; DNA: TGTGCCAGTAGTATTTACGGGACGAACACCGGGGAGCTGTTTTTT
size: many; J: TRBJ1-1; V: TRBV5-6; length: 17; D: NA; CDR3: CASSLFFGPSGNTEAFF; DNA: TGTGCCAGCAGCTTGTTTTTTGGCCCCTCGGGGAATACTGAAGCTTTCTTT
size: many; J: TRBJ2-1; V: TRBV4-2; length: 16; D: NA; CDR3: CASSQDEGAGYNEQFF; DNA: TGTGCCAGCAGCCAAGATGAGGGAGCAGGCTACAATGAGCAGTTCTTC
size: many; J: TRBJ2-7; V: TRBV30; length: 15; D: TRBD1; CDR3: CAWSRLPGTAYEQYF; DNA: TGTGCCTGGAGTAGATTGCCCGGGACAGCCTACGAGCAGTACTTC
size: many; J: TRBJ2-7; V: TRBV20-1; length: 12; D: NA; CDR3: CSANMGTYEQYF; DNA: TGCAGTGCTAATATGGGGACCTACGAGCAGTACTTC
size: many; J: TRBJ1-2; V: TRBV12-3/TRBV12-4; length: 15; D: NA; CDR3: CASSLGQKRTYGYTF; DNA: TGTGCCAGCAGTTTAGGGCAGAAGCGGACCTATGGCTACACCTTC
size: many; J: TRBJ2-7; V: TRBV6-5; length: 13; D: NA; CDR3: CASSYSSTYEQYF; DNA: TGTGCCAGCAGTTACTCGTCGACCTACGAGCAGTACTTC
size: many; J: TRBJ2-5; V: TRBV2; length: 16; D: TRBD2; CDR3: CASTRVLAGGVETQYF; DNA: TGTGCCAGCACCCGAGTCCTAGCGGGAGGAGTAGAGACCCAGTACTTC
size: many; J: TRBJ2-5; V: TRBV19; length: 20; D: NA; CDR3: CASSIRVTMYLRTAQETQYF; DNA: TGTGCCAGTAGTATAAGGGTCACCATGTACCTCAGGACAGCCCAAGAGACCCAGTACTTC
size: many; J: TRBJ2-6; V: TRBV5-6; length: 18; D: TRBD1; CDR3: CASSLLRQGGSGANVLTF; DNA: TGTGCCAGCAGCTTGTTGAGACAGGGGGGATCTGGGGCCAACGTCCTGACTTTC
size: many; J: TRBJ2-7; V: TRBV29-1; length: 15; D: TRBD2; CDR3: CSVEGHREGLYEQYF; DNA: TGCAGCGTTGAAGGCCACCGGGAGGGCCTCTACGAGCAGTACTTC
size: many; J: TRBJ2-2; V: TRBV20-1; length: 14; D: NA; CDR3: CSARDRMNTGELFF; DNA: TGCAGTGCTAGAGATAGGATGAACACCGGGGAGCTGTTTTTT
size: many; J: TRBJ2-1; V: TRBV4-1; length: 18; D: TRBD1; CDR3: CASSQVGQGGRTYNEQFF; DNA: TGCGCCAGCAGCCAAGTGGGACAGGGGGGGAGAACCTACAATGAGCAGTTCTTC
size: NA; J: TRBJ2-1; V: TRBV5-1; length: 14; D: NA; CDR3: CASSLSSMVNEQFF; DNA: TGCGCCAGCAGCTTGTCTTCCATGGTCAATGAGCAGTTCTTC
size: many; J: TRBJ2-3; V: TRBV20-1; length: 14; D: NA; CDR3: CSASGGLSTDTQYF; DNA: TGCAGTGCCAGTGGCGGCCTAAGCACAGATACGCAGTATTTT
size: many; J: TRBJ1-5; V: TRBV21-1; length: 17; D: NA; CDR3: CASSNPGQGAPKSPQHF; DNA: TGTGCCAGCAGCAACCCGGGACAGGGGGCTCCCAAGTCACCCCAGCATTTT
size: many; J: TRBJ2-2; V: TRBV7-8; length: 13; D: NA; CDR3: CASSLAVNGELFF; DNA: TGTGCCAGCAGCTTAGCTGTAAACGGGGAGCTGTTTTTT
size: many; J: TRBJ2-1; V: TRBV12-3/TRBV12-4; length: 17; D: TRBD1; CDR3: CASSISEGDRAYNEQFF; DNA: TGTGCCAGCAGTATTTCCGAGGGGGACAGAGCCTACAATGAGCAGTTCTTC
size: many; J: TRBJ2-3; V: TRBV6-5; length: 13; D: TRBD2; CDR3: CASSSSGRIAQYF; DNA: TGTGCCAGCAGTTCCAGCGGGAGGATAGCGCAGTATTTT
size: many; J: TRBJ1-2; V: TRBV29-1; length: 17; D: TRBD1; CDR3: CSVGGEGDRGRPYGYTF; DNA: TGCAGCGTTGGGGGTGAGGGAGACAGGGGGCGGCCCTATGGCTACACCTTC
size: many; J: TRBJ2-1; V: TRBV5-1; length: 15; D: TRBD2; CDR3: CASSWGLAGSNEQFF; DNA: TGCGCCAGCAGCTGGGGACTAGCGGGCAGTAATGAGCAGTTCTTC
size: many; J: TRBJ2-2; V: TRBV20-1; length: 15; D: NA; CDR3: CSARALGGNTGELFF; DNA: TGCAGTGCTAGAGCCCTAGGTGGGAACACCGGGGAGCTGTTTTTT
size: many; J: TRBJ1-2; V: TRBV12-3/TRBV12-4; length: 17; D: TRBD1; CDR3: CASSPFYAGTGNYGYTF; DNA: TGTGCCAGCAGTCCCTTTTACGCCGGGACAGGGAACTATGGCTACACCTTC
size: many; J: TRBJ2-3; V: TRBV15; length: 14; D: NA; CDR3: CATSSYGNTDTQYF; DNA: TGTGCCACCAGCAGTTACGGAAACACAGATACGCAGTATTTT
size: many; J: TRBJ2-1; V: TRBV4-1; length: 15; D: NA; CDR3: CASRPTGSSYNEQFF; DNA: TGCGCCAGCAGACCCACAGGGAGCTCCTACAATGAGCAGTTCTTC
size: many; J: TRBJ2-7; V: TRBV4-3; length: 15; D: NA; CDR3: CASSQLLGSSYEQYF; DNA: TGCGCCAGCAGCCAACTTCTTGGAAGCTCCTACGAGCAGTACTTC
size: few; J: TRBJ2-7; V: TRBV15; length: 15; D: NA; CDR3: CATSREAGESYEQYF; DNA: TGTGCCACCAGCAGAGAAGCAGGGGAGTCCTACGAGCAGTACTTC
size: many; J: TRBJ2-4; V: TRBV29-1; length: 13; D: NA; CDR3: CSASRGLENIQYF; DNA: TGCAGCGCCTCAAGGGGTCTCGAAAACATTCAGTACTTC
size: many; J: TRBJ2-2; V: TRBV4-3; length: 14; D: NA; CDR3: CASSQESYSRELFF; DNA: TGCGCCAGCAGCCAAGAAAGTTATTCCCGGGAGCTGTTTTTT
size: many; J: TRBJ1-4; V: TRBV7-9; length: 15; D: NA; CDR3: CASSGRGVPNEKLFF; DNA: TGTGCCAGCAGCGGCAGGGGTGTTCCCAATGAAAAACTGTTTTTT
size: many; J: TRBJ1-2; V: TRBV4-1; length: 13; D: NA; CDR3: CASSQVASYGYTF; DNA: TGCGCCAGCAGCCAAGTGGCCAGTTATGGCTACACCTTC
size: many; J: TRBJ2-7; V: TRBV7-2; length: 14; D: NA; CDR3: CASSLMGGVDEQYF; DNA: TGTGCCAGCAGCTTAATGGGCGGGGTCGACGAGCAGTACTTC
size: NA; J: TRBJ1-2; V: TRBV29-1; length: 13; D: NA; CDR3: CSVKPGTYNGYTF; DNA: TGCAGCGTCAAGCCAGGGACGTATAATGGCTACACCTTC
size: many; J: TRBJ2-1; V: TRBV6-5; length: 14; D: NA; CDR3: CASSYSRPNNEQFF; DNA: TGTGCCAGCAGTTACTCCCGACCGAACAATGAGCAGTTCTTC
size: NA; J: TRBJ2-1; V: TRBV7-9; length: 15; D: TRBD2; CDR3: CASNSGTSGPLEQFF; DNA: TGTGCCAGCAATTCAGGGACTAGCGGGCCCTTGGAGCAGTTCTTC
size: many; J: TRBJ2-3; V: TRBV29-1; length: 16; D: NA; CDR3: CSVEDPGGPLLVTQYF; DNA: TGCAGCGTTGAAGATCCAGGAGGGCCACTTTTGGTTACGCAGTATTTT
size: many; J: TRBJ1-4; V: TRBV6-2/TRBV6-3; length: 18; D: NA; CDR3: CASSYSHDSAATNEKLFF; DNA: TGTGCCAGCAGTTACTCTCACGACAGCGCCGCAACTAATGAAAAACTGTTTTTT
size: many; J: TRBJ2-5; V: TRBV5-1; length: 14; D: TRBD1; CDR3: CASSAGQGAETQYF; DNA: TGCGCCAGCAGCGCGGGACAGGGGGCTGAGACCCAGTACTTC
size: NA; J: TRBJ2-7; V: TRBV5-6; length: 16; D: TRBD2; CDR3: CASSRPGSGRAYEQYF; DNA: TGTGCCAGCAGTCGACCAGGCAGCGGGAGGGCCTACGAGCAGTACTTC
size: many; J: TRBJ2-7; V: TRBV29-1; length: 15; D: NA; CDR3: CSVEFGDRVDYEQYF; DNA: TGCAGCGTTGAATTCGGCGACAGAGTCGACTACGAGCAGTACTTC